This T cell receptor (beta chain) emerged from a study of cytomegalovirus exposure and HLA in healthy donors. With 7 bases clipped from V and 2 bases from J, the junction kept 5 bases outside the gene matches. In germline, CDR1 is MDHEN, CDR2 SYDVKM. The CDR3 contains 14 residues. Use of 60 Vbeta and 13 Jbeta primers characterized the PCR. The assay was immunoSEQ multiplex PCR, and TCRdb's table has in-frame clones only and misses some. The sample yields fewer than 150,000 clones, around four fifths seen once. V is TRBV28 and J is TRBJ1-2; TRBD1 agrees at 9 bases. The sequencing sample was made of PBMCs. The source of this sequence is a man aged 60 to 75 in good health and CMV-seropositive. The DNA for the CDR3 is TGTGCCAGCATCTGGACAGGGGAAAACTATGGCTACACCTTC. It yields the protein CASIWTGENYGYTF.